This T cell receptor beta chain was documented in a study of blood T cell repertoires in COVID-19. Clones were sequenced by immunoSEQ multiplex PCR, and TCRdb holds only the in-frame ones, with some missing. Of approximately 140,000 clones listed, approximately 89% were seen once; the top ten hold about 10%. Germline loops: CDR1 MNHNS, CDR2 SASEGT. This CDR3 is built from 15 residues. Losses at the gene ends were 2 bases for V and 5 bases for J; bases not matched to a gene: 9. The source is a man in his fifties or sixties with active or convalescent COVID-19. The specimen was peripheral blood. The chain joins TRBV6-1 to TRBJ2-7, with 7 bases aligning to TRBD1. The CDR3 sequence: CASSESQTGSNEQYF. CDR3 in DNA: TGTGCCAGCAGTGAAAGCCAGACAGGGAGTAACGAGCAGTACTTC.